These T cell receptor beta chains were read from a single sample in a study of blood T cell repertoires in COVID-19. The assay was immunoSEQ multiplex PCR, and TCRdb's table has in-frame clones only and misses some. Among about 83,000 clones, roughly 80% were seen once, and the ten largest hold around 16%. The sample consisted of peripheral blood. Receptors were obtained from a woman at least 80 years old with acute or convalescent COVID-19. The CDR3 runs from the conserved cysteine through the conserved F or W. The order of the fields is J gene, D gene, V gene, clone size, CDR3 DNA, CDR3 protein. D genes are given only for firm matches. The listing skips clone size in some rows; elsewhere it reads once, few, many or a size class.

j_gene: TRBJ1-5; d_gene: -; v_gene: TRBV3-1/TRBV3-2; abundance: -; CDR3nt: TGTGCCAGCAGCCAAGGGGGGGGGAATCAGCCCCAGCATTTT; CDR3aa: CASSQGGGNQPQHF
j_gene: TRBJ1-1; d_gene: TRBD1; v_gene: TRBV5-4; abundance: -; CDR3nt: TGTGCCAGCAGCTTGGCCACAGGGGGGAACACTGAAGCTTTCTTT; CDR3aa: CASSLATGGNTEAFF
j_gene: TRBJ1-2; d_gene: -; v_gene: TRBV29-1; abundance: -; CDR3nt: TGCAGCGTTGCAAGGGGCGAACATGGCTACACCTTC; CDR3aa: CSVARGEHGYTF
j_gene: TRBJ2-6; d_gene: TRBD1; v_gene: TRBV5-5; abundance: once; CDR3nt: TGTGCCAGCAGCAGGGACAGCAGCTCTGGGGCCAACGTCCTGACTTTC; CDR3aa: CASSRDSSSGANVLTF
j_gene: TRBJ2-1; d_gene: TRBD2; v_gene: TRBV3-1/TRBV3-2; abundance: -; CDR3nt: TGTGCCAGCAGCCAAGAGACTAGCAGGGATGAGCAGTTCTTC; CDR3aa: CASSQETSRDEQFF
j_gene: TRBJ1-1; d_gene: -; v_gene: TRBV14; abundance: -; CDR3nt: TGTGCCAGCAGCCGTCCGGGAAACACTGAAGCTTTCTTT; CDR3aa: CASSRPGNTEAFF
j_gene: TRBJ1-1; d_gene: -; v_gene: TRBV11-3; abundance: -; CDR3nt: TGTGCCAGCAGCTCCTATGGCAGGCCCAAAGCTTTCTTT; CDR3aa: CASSSYGRPKAFF
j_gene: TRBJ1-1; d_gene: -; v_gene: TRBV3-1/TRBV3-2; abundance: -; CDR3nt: TGTGCCACATTCTCCAGGGGGAACACTGAAGCTTTCTTT; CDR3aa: CATFSRGNTEAFF
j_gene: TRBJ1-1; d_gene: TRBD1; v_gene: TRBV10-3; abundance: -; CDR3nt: TGTGCCATCCATACCGGGACAGGGGGGACTGAAGCTTTCTTT; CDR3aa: CAIHTGTGGTEAFF
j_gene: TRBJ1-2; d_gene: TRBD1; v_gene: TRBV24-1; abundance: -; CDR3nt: TGTGCCACCAGCCAGACAGGGAACTATGGCTACACCTTC; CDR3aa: CATSQTGNYGYTF
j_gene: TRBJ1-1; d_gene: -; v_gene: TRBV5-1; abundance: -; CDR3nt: TGCGCCAGCAGCCCTCCCCAGGGGATGAACACTGAAGCTTTCTTT; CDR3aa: CASSPPQGMNTEAFF
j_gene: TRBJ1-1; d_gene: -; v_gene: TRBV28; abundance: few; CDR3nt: TGTGCCAGCAGTTTGTCAGGGGTGCCTGAAGCTTTCTTT; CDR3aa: CASSLSGVPEAFF
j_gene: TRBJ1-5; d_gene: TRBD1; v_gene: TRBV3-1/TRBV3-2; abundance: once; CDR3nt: TGTGCCAGCAGCCATATGTCCGGGACAGGTAATCAGCCCCAGCATTTT; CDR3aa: CASSHMSGTGNQPQHF
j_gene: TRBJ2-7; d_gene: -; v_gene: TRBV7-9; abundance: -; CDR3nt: TGTGCCAGCAGCTCCGGGATCGAGCAGTACTTC; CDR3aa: CASSSGIEQYF
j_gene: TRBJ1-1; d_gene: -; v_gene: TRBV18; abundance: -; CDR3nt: TGTGCCAGCTCACTTGAAGGTGTCGGGATGAACACTGAAGCTTTCTTT; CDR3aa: CASSLEGVGMNTEAFF
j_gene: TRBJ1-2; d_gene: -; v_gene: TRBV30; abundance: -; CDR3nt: TGTGCCTGGAGCAAAATACAGGGTTCGTATGGCTACACCTTC; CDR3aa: CAWSKIQGSYGYTF
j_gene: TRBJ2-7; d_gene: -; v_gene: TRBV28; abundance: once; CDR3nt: TGTGCCAGCAGCCTAGGACAGCACTCCTACGAGCAGTACTTC; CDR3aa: CASSLGQHSYEQYF
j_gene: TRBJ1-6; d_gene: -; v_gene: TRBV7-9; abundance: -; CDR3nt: TGTGCCAGCAGCCCAGGGTCACTGGATAATTCACCCCTCCACTTT; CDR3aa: CASSPGSLDNSPLHF
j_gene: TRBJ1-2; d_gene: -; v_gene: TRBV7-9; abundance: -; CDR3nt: TGTGCCAGCAGCACACCCCAGGGTATCTATGGCTACACCTTC; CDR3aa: CASSTPQGIYGYTF
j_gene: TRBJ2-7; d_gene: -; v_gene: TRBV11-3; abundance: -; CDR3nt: TGTGCCAGCAGCCTCGACCCGCGGTACGAGCAGTACTTC; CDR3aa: CASSLDPRYEQYF
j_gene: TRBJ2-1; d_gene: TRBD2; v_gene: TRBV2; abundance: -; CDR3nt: TGTGCCAGCAGGATACTAGCGGCCTCCTACAATGAGCAGTTCTTC; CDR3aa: CASRILAASYNEQFF
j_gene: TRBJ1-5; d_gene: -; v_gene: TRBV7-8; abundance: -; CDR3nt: TGTGCCAGCAGCCATTCCTCCCCGGGGGGCCTTAATCAGCCCCAGCATTTT; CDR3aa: CASSHSSPGGLNQPQHF
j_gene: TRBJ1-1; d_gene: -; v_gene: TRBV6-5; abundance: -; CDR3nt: TGTGCCAGCAGGGCCGGGACTGTGAACACTGAAGCTTTCTTT; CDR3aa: CASRAGTVNTEAFF
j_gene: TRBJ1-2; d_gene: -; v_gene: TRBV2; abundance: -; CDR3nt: TGTGCCAGCAGTGAACGCCAGAACTATGGCTACACCTTC; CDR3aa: CASSERQNYGYTF
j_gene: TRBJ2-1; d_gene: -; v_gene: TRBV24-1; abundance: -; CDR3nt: TGTGCCACCAGTGATACAGGGTTCTACAATGAGCAGTTCTTC; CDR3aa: CATSDTGFYNEQFF
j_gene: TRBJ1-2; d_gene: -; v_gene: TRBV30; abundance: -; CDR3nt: TGTGCCTGGACCAGTTACCTTAACTATGGCTACACCTTC; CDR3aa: CAWTSYLNYGYTF
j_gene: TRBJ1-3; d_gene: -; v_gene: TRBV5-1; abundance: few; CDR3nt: TGCGCCAGCAGTTCCGAATGGGGCTTGGTTTCAGGAAACACCATATATTTT; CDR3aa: CASSSEWGLVSGNTIYF
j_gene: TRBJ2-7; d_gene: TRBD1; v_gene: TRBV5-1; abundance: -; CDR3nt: TGCGCCAGCAGCGAAACCGGGACAGCACCCTACGAGCAGTACTTC; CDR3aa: CASSETGTAPYEQYF
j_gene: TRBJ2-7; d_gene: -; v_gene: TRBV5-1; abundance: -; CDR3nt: TGCGCCAGCAGCTTGGAAGGACAGAAGTACGAGCAGTACTTC; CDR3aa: CASSLEGQKYEQYF
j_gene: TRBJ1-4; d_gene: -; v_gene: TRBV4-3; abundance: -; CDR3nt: TGCGCCAGCAGCCAAGCAGCCGGGGTAGGAAATATAGGTGAAAAACTGTTTTTT; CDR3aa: CASSQAAGVGNIGEKLFF
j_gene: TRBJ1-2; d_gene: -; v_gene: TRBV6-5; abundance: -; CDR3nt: TGTGCCAGCACAGGATGGGGGGGCACAAACTATGGCTACACCTTC; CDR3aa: CASTGWGGTNYGYTF